This record looks at one TCR beta chain sequence and its context. The antigen is undetermined. The data were taken from a study of T cell responses to AZD1222 COVID-19 vaccine. Findings of the study overall: Reportedly, close to half of spike-specific TCRs are directed against unmutated variant regions.

The CDR3 has 15 amino acids. The V gene's germline CDR1 is KGHSH and CDR2 LQKENI. V was clipped by 0 bases and J by 5 bases; unmatched bases: 6. Profiled with immunoSEQ multiplex PCR; TCRdb holds only in-frame clones, not every one. The sample lists around 73,000 clones; nearly 90% were seen once. The V and J genes are TRBV18 and TRBJ1-2, with 7 bases matching TRBD1. The sequenced sample was peripheral blood, obtained 28 days after the second AZD1222 dose. The clonotype was recovered from an adult who received the AZD1222 COVID-19 vaccine. CDR3 protein: CASSPPRDSTYGYTF. The CDR3 nucleotides read TGTGCCAGCTCACCACCCCGGGACAGTACTTATGGCTACACCTTC.